These 23 T cell receptor beta chains were sequenced from one sample in a study of cytotoxic CD8 clonotypes in ibrutinib-treated CLL. This table comes from immunoSEQ multiplex PCR, and its TCRdb copy is limited to in-frame clones, with some not included. Among about 49,000 clones listed, approximately 51% were seen once. The material was PBMCs, obtained after 12 months of ibrutinib treatment. The receptors stem from a human donor with chronic lymphocytic leukemia.

V is TRBV4-1 and J is TRBJ1-6; D gene unclear. Germline assignment: CDR1 MGHRA and CDR2 YSYEKL. The CDR3 contains 13 residues. V dropped 4 bases and J dropped 6 bases, with 7 bases sitting between them. CDR3 sequence (DNA): TGCGCCAGCAGCCCCGGGATTAATTCACCCCTCCACTTT. Amino acid sequence: CASSPGINSPLHF.

This clone was seen only a few times. The chain is built from TRBV2 and TRBJ1-2, with D tentatively TRBD1 (6 bases). This CDR3 comprises 12 residues. V shed 9 bases and J shed 5 bases, with 13 bases lying between them. CDR1 and CDR2 (germline): SNHLY, FYNNEI. This CDR3 reads CASNRDRYGYTF. The CDR3, as DNA: TGTGCCAGTAACAGGGATCGGTATGGCTACACCTTC. The variable domain in full, completed from reference TRBV2 and TRBJ1-2, reads EPEVTQTPSHQVTQMGQEVILRCVPISNHLYFYWYRQILGQKVEFLVSFYNNEISEKSEIFDDQFSVERPDGSNFTLKIRSTKLEDSAMYFCASNRDRYGYTFGSGTRLTVV.

V gene TRBV18 combines with J gene TRBJ2-7, with TRBD2 identical over 9 bases. The J segment lost 12 bases and the V segment lost 3 bases, leaving 9 bases of the junction unmatched. Germline CDR1 reads KGHSH; CDR2 reads LQKENI. This CDR3 is 13 amino acids long. The CDR3 loop is CASSPEFSGSVYF. DNA for the CDR3: TGTGCCAGCTCACCCGAGTTTAGCGGGAGTGTGTACTTC.

The CDR3 DNA reads TGTGCCAGCACCAACAGGGACGGGAGGAGCTATGGCTACACCTTC. It encodes CASTNRDGRSYGYTF. This chain connects TRBV7-9 to TRBJ1-2, with D possibly TRBD1 on 6 matching bases. Germline values: CDR1 SEHNR, CDR2 FQNEAQ (reference sequence). The CDR3 has 15 amino acids. Trimming shortened V by 7 bases and J by 4 bases, and 19 bases separated the two germline ends.

The V and J genes are TRBV11-2 and TRBJ2-7; 7 bases align to TRBD1. Germline values: CDR1 SGHAT, CDR2 FQNNGV. This CDR3 spans 15 amino acids. V shed 6 bases and J 3 bases; nucleotides not matched to a gene: 11. The CDR3 protein is CASSFNRDSSYEQYF. The CDR3 nucleotides are TGTGCCAGCAGTTTTAACCGGGACAGTAGCTACGAGCAGTACTTC.

A few counts support this clone. This chain joins TRBV2 and TRBJ2-2; D ambiguous. Trimming took off 1 base at V and 6 bases at J, with 3 bases between the two ends. The germline CDR1 and CDR2 sequences are SNHLY and FYNNEI. CDR3 length: 12 residues. This CDR3 is CASSEVPGELFF. Written as DNA, the CDR3 is TGTGCCAGCAGTGAAGTCCCCGGGGAGCTGTTTTTT. Full variable domain (outside the CDR3, taken from reference TRBV2 and TRBJ2-2): EPEVTQTPSHQVTQMGQEVILRCVPISNHLYFYWYRQILGQKVEFLVSFYNNEISEKSEIFDDQFSVERPDGSNFTLKIRSTKLEDSAMYFCASSEVPGELFFGEGSRLTVL.

J is TRBJ1-3 and V is TRBV28; TRBD1 is a possible D gene (5 bases). The V gene's germline CDR1 is MDHEN and CDR2 SYDVKM. The germline V and J ends were trimmed by 4 bases and 0 bases, with 7 bases remaining between them. The CDR3 length is 14 residues. CDR3 sequence (DNA): TGTGCCAGCAGTTGGGGCCGCTCTGGAAACACCATATATTTT. As protein: CASSWGRSGNTIYF.

This clone occurred a few times. The rearrangement uses TRBV28 and TRBJ1-5, with D unresolved. This CDR3 region has 13 residues. Trimming removed 5 bases at V and 4 bases at J, with 9 bases between. CDR1 is MDHEN and CDR2 is SYDVKM in the germline V gene. CDR3 bases: TGTGCCAGCAGTCTTAATAAAAATCAGCCCCAGCATTTT. Its translation is CASSLNKNQPQHF. Complete variable domain (other parts from reference TRBV28 and TRBJ1-5): DVKVTQSSRYLVKRTGEKVFLECVQDMDHENMFWYRQDPGLGLRLIYFSYDVKMKEKGDIPEGYSVSREKKERFSLILESASTNQTSMYLCASSLNKNQPQHFGDGTRLSIL.

The CDR3 loop reads CASSFWEVTGELFF. The CDR3 DNA follows: TGTGCCAGCAGCTTTTGGGAGGTGACCGGGGAGCTGTTTTTT. V usage is TRBV11-2 and J usage is TRBJ2-2; a possible D gene is TRBD2 (6 bases). The CDR3 consists of 14 residues. Germline CDR1 and CDR2: SGHAT and FQNNGV. Between the trimmed V and J ends, which lost 3 bases and 5 bases, there was a span of 10 bases.

In this sample, this clone turned up a few times. This sequence joins TRBV19 and TRBJ1-5; D unclear. Trimming stripped 1 base from V and 2 bases from J, with 9 bases between. Germline loops: CDR1 LNHDA, CDR2 SQIVND (reference sequence). This CDR3 spans 15 amino acids. The CDR3 DNA sequence: TGTGCCAGTAGTATAGCCGGGTACGGCAATCAGCCCCAGCATTTT. Amino acid sequence: CASSIAGYGNQPQHF.

This rearrangement joins TRBV29-1 to TRBJ2-1; D is unclear. With 4 bases removed from V and 6 bases from J, the gap between germline ends came to 13 bases. The CDR3 length is 13 residues. The germline gives CDR1 SQVTM, CDR2 ANQGSEA. CDR3 coding DNA: TGCAGCGTTGGATTCAGCTCGGGCAATGAGCAGTTCTTC. Encoded protein: CSVGFSSGNEQFF.

The DNA of the CDR3 is TGTGCCAGTAGTGTTAGAGGGGATCAGCCCCAGCATTTT. As protein: CASSVRGDQPQHF. The genes are TRBV19 and TRBJ1-5; TRBD1 might be the D (5 bases). The germline gives CDR1 LNHDA, CDR2 SQIVND (reference sequence). This CDR3 has 13 residues. Trimming removed 5 bases at V and 5 bases at J, with 10 bases between.

The rearrangement joins TRBV28 to TRBJ2-7; D remains unclear. V was clipped by 3 bases and J by 2 bases, with 8 bases between them. This CDR3 spans 13 amino acids. Looked up from germline, CDR1 is MDHEN and CDR2 is SYDVKM. The CDR3 sequence: CASSFSLTYEQYF. The CDR3 coding sequence is TGTGCCAGCAGTTTCTCCTTAACCTACGAGCAGTACTTC.

This chain uses TRBV28 with TRBJ2-1, with 10 bases lining up with TRBD2. V was pared by 4 bases and J by 9 bases, with 9 bases of the junction left unmatched. In germline, CDR1 is MDHEN, CDR2 SYDVKM. The CDR3 totals 15 residues. CDR3 in amino acids: CASSSRGLASVEQFF. For the CDR3, the DNA is TGTGCCAGCAGTTCGAGGGGACTAGCGAGTGTTGAGCAGTTCTTC.

The V and J genes are TRBV29-1 and TRBJ1-3; 7 bases are a match to TRBD1. The CDR3 has 14 amino acids. V was pared by 7 bases and J by 0 bases, with 6 bases of the junction left unmatched. Germline values: CDR1 SQVTM, CDR2 ANQGSEA. This CDR3 is CSAGQVGSGNTIYF. In DNA form, the CDR3 reads TGCAGCGCCGGACAGGTTGGCTCTGGAAACACCATATATTTT.

In this sample, this clone turned up a few times. The V and J genes are TRBV10-3 and TRBJ1-5; possibly TRBD1 for D (6 bases). Germline assignment: CDR1 ENHRY and CDR2 SYGVKD. This CDR3 region has 15 residues. V lost 4 bases and J lost 1, with 11 bases in between. Here the CDR3 DNA reads TGTGCCATCAGTGCAGGGGCTGAGAGCAATCAGCCCCAGCATTTT. This gives the protein CAISAGAESNQPQHF.

This clone was seen once. The V call is TRBV5-6, the J call TRBJ2-5; D is possibly TRBD1 or TRBD2 (5 bases each). Germline CDR1 and CDR2: SGHDT and YYEEEE. This CDR3 is 11 amino acids long. V gave up 0 bases and J gave up 12 bases, with 9 bases separating them. Written as DNA, the CDR3 is TGTGCCAGCAGCTTGGTTGGGACGGAGTACTTC. It codes for CASSLVGTEYF.

The chain links TRBV4-2 to TRBJ2-7; 9 bases line up with TRBD2. V trimming: 4 bases; J trimming: 4 bases; junction bases outside the gene matches: 23. Germline V lookup: CDR1 LGHNA, CDR2 YNFKEQ. This CDR3 has 20 amino acids. The CDR3 sequence is CASSPDKVVSGSVGSYEQYF. CDR3 nucleotides: TGTGCCAGCAGCCCGGACAAGGTTGTTAGCGGGAGTGTTGGGTCTTACGAGCAGTACTTC.

This clone was recorded a few times. V usage is TRBV7-3 and J usage is TRBJ1-1; the D gene is possibly TRBD1 (5 bases). V dropped 4 bases and J dropped 4 bases, with 13 bases sitting between them. CDR3 length: 14 residues. The germline CDR1 and CDR2 sequences are SGHTA and FQGTGA. The CDR3 loop reads CASSSGGLGTEAFF. In DNA form, the CDR3 reads TGTGCCAGCAGCTCGGGGGGTCTCGGCACTGAAGCTTTCTTT.

The chain combines TRBV11-1 with TRBJ2-3, with D unresolved. Deletions cut 1 base from V and 4 bases from J, with 3 bases between. Germline-derived CDR1 and CDR2 are SGHAT and FQDESV (reference sequence). The CDR3 spans 12 residues. CDR3 sequence (DNA): TGTGCCAGCAGCTTAGGGGCAGATACGCAGTATTTT. Protein sequence: CASSLGADTQYF. The full variable domain, its missing parts supplied by reference TRBV11-1 and TRBJ2-3, is EAEVAQSPRYKITEKSQAVAFWCDPISGHATLYWYRQILGQGPELLVQFQDESVVDDSQLPKDRFSAERLKGVDSTLKIQPAELGDSAMYLCASSLGADTQYFGPGTRLTVL.

This chain joins TRBV2 and TRBJ2-3; no clear D. This CDR3 region has 13 residues. Germline V CDR1 and CDR2: SNHLY, FYNNEI. V dropped 7 bases and J dropped 2 bases, with 10 bases sitting between them. The chain's CDR3 is CASKIPFTDTQYF. Written as DNA, the CDR3 is TGTGCCAGCAAAATTCCCTTCACAGATACGCAGTATTTT. The full variable domain, rest sourced from reference TRBV2 and TRBJ2-3, is EPEVTQTPSHQVTQMGQEVILRCVPISNHLYFYWYRQILGQKVEFLVSFYNNEISEKSEIFDDQFSVERPDGSNFTLKIRSTKLEDSAMYFCASKIPFTDTQYFGPGTRLTVL.

The chain uses TRBV1 and TRBJ1-5. TRBV1 is labeled a pseudogene. The CDR3 runs to 15 residues. The chain's CDR3 is CTSSQVVDSNQPQHF. The CDR3 DNA is TGCACCAGCAGCCAAGTTGTCGATAGCAATCAGCCCCAGCATTTT.

In its sample, this clone was seen a few times. This chain links TRBV6-6 with TRBJ2-3, with 9 bases matching TRBD2. The germline V gene has CDR1 MNHNY and CDR2 SVGAGI (reference sequence). CDR3 size: 13 residues. With V trimmed by 6 bases and J by 4 bases, 2 bases remained unmatched. In nucleotides, the CDR3 is TGTGCCAGCAGACGACTAGCGGCAGATACGCAGTATTTT. Translated, it gives CASRRLAADTQYF.